This TCR beta chain was obtained from a study of T cell repertoires in cytomegalovirus infection. TCRdb passed the reads through MiXCR, listing each CDR3 protein once. Here the sample spans about 100,000 distinct CDR3 sequences, about 29% being singletons. Germline V gene data show CDR1 as SGHNT and CDR2 as YENEEA. Trimming took 4 bases from V and 7 from J; bases not matched to a gene: 28. This CDR3 spans 21 amino acids. As concerns this clonotype: Its antigen is currently unknown.

This chain links TRBV11-3 with TRBJ2-5; 9 nucleotides agree with TRBD2. The clonotype was recovered from a human donor in good health (CMV status not recorded). Some clones in this sample may be carry-over from other donors' samples. The sample consisted of CD8+ T cells from cultured PBMCs, taken from culture after CMV antigen stimulation. The CDR3 sequence is CASSSGGLAMRSMVPMGTQYF. Here the CDR3 DNA reads TGTGCCAGCAGCTCGGGGGGACTAGCTATGAGAAGTATGGTACCAATGGGGACCCAGTACTTC. The entire variable domain, with the rest obtained from reference TRBV11-3 and TRBJ2-5, is as follows: EAGVVQSPRYKIIEKKQPVAFWCNPISGHNTLYWYLQNLGQGPELLIRYENEEAVDDSQLPKDRFSAERLKGVDSTLKIQPAELGDSAVYLCASSSGGLAMRSMVPMGTQYFGPGTRLLVL.